These 28 T cell receptor beta chains originate from one sample sequenced in a study of T cells in Graves' hyperthyroidism and ophthalmopathy. TCR beta CDR3 region amplification was performed from RNA transcripts. First-round RT-PCR of the TCR CDR3 relied on the HTBI primer set. MiXCR, applied by TCRdb to the multiplex PCR reads, yields one record per CDR3 protein. The sample lists approximately 380,000 distinct CDR3 sequences; over 13% were seen once. Sequences were obtained from blood. The receptors shown here come from a middle-aged man with Graves' ophthalmopathy.

This clonotype was recorded many times. The rearrangement joins TRBV3-1 to TRBJ2-1, with D perhaps TRBD2 (5 bases). V lost 1 base and J 1 base, leaving 8 bases between the germline ends. Germline V lookup: CDR1 LGHDT, CDR2 YNNKEL (reference sequence). The CDR3 consists of 15 residues. The CDR3 here is CASSQGGSSYNEQFF. DNA of the CDR3: TGTGCCAGCAGCCAAGGAGGGAGTTCCTACAATGAGCAGTTCTTC.

This clonotype was found many times. This chain connects TRBV20-1 to TRBJ2-1, with 11 positions matching TRBD1. Germline lookup yields CDR1 DFQATT and CDR2 SNEGSKA (reference sequence). The CDR3 totals 15 residues. In DNA form, the CDR3 reads TGCAGCCCTTTGTCAGGACAGGGGGCAAGAAATGAGCAGTTCTTC. It translates to CSPLSGQGARNEQFF.

The chain employs TRBV20-1 and TRBJ2-1; 11 bases map to TRBD2. Germline V lookup: CDR1 DFQATT, CDR2 SNEGSKA (reference sequence). The CDR3 is made up of 15 amino acids. Trimming at V came to 6 bases and at J to 0 bases, leaving 4 bases not matched to a gene. The CDR3 DNA sequence: TGCAGTGCGCTAGCGGGAGGTAGCTCCTACAATGAGCAGTTCTTC. Translation gives CSALAGGSSYNEQFF.

In its sample, this clonotype was seen a few times. The chain joins TRBV7-3 to TRBJ2-3; 13 positions agree with TRBD2. Germline V gene data show CDR1 as SGHTA and CDR2 as FQGTGA. Losses at the gene ends were 5 bases for V and 4 bases for J; bases not matched to a gene: 3. There are 15 residues in the CDR3. Written as DNA, the CDR3 is TGTGCCAGCAGCCGGACTAGCGGGAGCGCAGATACGCAGTATTTT. It translates to CASSRTSGSADTQYF.

This clonotype was detected ten times or more. The chain links TRBV5-1 to TRBJ2-1, with 8 bases aligning to TRBD1. The CDR3 length is 14 residues. CDR1 is SGHRS, CDR2 YFSETQ, per germline. J lost 8 bases, V lost 4 bases, and 8 bases had no gene match. For the CDR3, the DNA is TGCGCCAGCAGCGCCGGACAGGGTGTCGATGAGCAGTTCTTC. Translating gives CASSAGQGVDEQFF.

This clonotype was recorded many times. J is TRBJ2-1 and V is TRBV20-1, with TRBD2 matching 9 bases. V trimming: 4 bases; J trimming: 4 bases; junction bases outside the gene matches: 8. The CDR3 runs 15 residues. CDR1 and CDR2 from the germline V gene are DFQATT and SNEGSKA (reference sequence). This CDR3 reads CSATTPTSGYNEQFF. CDR3 bases: TGCAGTGCTACTACTCCGACTAGCGGATACAATGAGCAGTTCTTC.

This clonotype was found many times. The rearrangement joins TRBV5-1 to TRBJ2-1, with 9 bases identical to TRBD2. The V and J ends lost 1 base and 5 bases, in that order; junction bases with no gene match: 7. Germline-derived CDR1 and CDR2 are SGHRS and YFSETQ. The CDR3 is 16 residues long. CDR3 bases: TGCGCCAGCAGCTTGTCCCCTAGCGGGAACCACAATGAGCAGTTCTTC. The encoded protein is CASSLSPSGNHNEQFF.

V gene TRBV29-1 combines with J gene TRBJ1-3; D is unresolved. There are 14 residues in the CDR3. Deletions cut 4 bases from V and 0 bases from J, with 10 bases between. Germline V gene lookup returns CDR1 SQVTM and CDR2 ANQGSEA. The chain's CDR3 is CSVGWRSSGNTIYF. The CDR3 DNA sequence: TGCAGCGTTGGATGGAGGAGCTCTGGAAACACCATATATTTT.

As to this clonotype: The junction departs from germline at one end; a sequencing error may be responsible. The chain links TRBV20-1 to TRBJ1-1, with a tentative D call TRBD1 (6 bases). Looked up from germline, CDR1 is DFQATT and CDR2 is SNEGSKA (reference sequence). CDR3 size: 14 residues. CDR3 sequence reads: CGAIEGHPNTEAFF. The CDR3 DNA sequence: TGCGGTGCCATAGAGGGACATCCGAACACTGAAGCTTTCTTT.

This clonotype came up many times. The chain employs TRBV5-1 and TRBJ1-6; D might be TRBD1 (5 bases). The ends were cut back, 0 bases at V and 9 bases at J, with 16 bases in the middle. Germline V CDR1 and CDR2: SGHRS, YFSETQ. This CDR3 spans 16 amino acids. The DNA for the CDR3 is TGCGCCAGCAGCTTGGGACAGATCACGGCGGGTTCACCCCTCCACTTT. Translation gives CASSLGQITAGSPLHF.

J is TRBJ2-1 and V is TRBV9; D unresolved. Trimming removed 4 bases at V and 6 bases at J, with 11 bases between. The germline CDR1 and CDR2 sequences are SGDLS and YYNGEE. The CDR3 runs 13 residues. CDR3 in amino acids: CASSIENSNEQFF. The CDR3 region has the DNA TGTGCCAGCAGCATCGAAAATAGCAATGAGCAGTTCTTC.

At least ten counts were recorded for this clonotype. The chain carries TRBV25-1 and TRBJ2-1; 8 nucleotides agree with TRBD2. V trimming: 4 bases; J trimming: 0 bases; junction bases outside the gene matches: 14. The CDR3 is 19 amino acids. Germline assignment: CDR1 MGHDK and CDR2 SYGVNS. For the CDR3, the DNA is TGTGCCAGCAGTGGACTGAGACGGCGGGAGGAGAGCTCCTACAATGAGCAGTTCTTC. Translated: CASSGLRRREESSYNEQFF. The variable domain in full, with the rest retrieved from reference TRBV25-1 and TRBJ2-1, is EADIYQTPRYLVIGTGKKITLECSQTMGHDKMYWYQQDPGMELHLIHYSYGVNSTEKGDLSSESTVSRIRTEHFPLTLESARPSHTSQYLCASSGLRRREESSYNEQFFGPGTRLTVL.

This clonotype was seen ten or more times. V usage is TRBV30 and J usage is TRBJ2-7; D is uncertain. CDR1 and CDR2 (germline): GTSNPN, SVGIG (reference sequence). With 4 bases removed from V and 3 bases from J, the gap between germline ends came to 13 bases. This CDR3 is built from 13 residues. Written as DNA, the CDR3 is TGTGCCTGGACTAAAAGGGTGGACTACGAGCAGTACTTC. Amino acid sequence: CAWTKRVDYEQYF.

This clonotype turned up a few times. The rearrangement links TRBV19 to TRBJ2-1; D gene uncertain. CDR3 size: 15 residues. Trimming pared 5 bases from V and 8 bases from J, leaving 19 bases between. Germline CDR1 LNHDA, CDR2 SQIVND (reference sequence). The chain's CDR3 is CASSRVGDLGHEQFF. The CDR3 nucleotides are TGTGCCAGTAGTCGGGTAGGAGACTTAGGGCATGAGCAGTTCTTC.

The chain couples TRBV28 to TRBJ2-5, with 12 bases lining up with TRBD1. Germline V lookup: CDR1 MDHEN, CDR2 SYDVKM. The V segment lost 6 bases and the J segment 6 bases; nucleotides outside the gene matches: 8. This CDR3 spans 15 amino acids. The CDR3 here is CASSPRGQGAKTQYF. CDR3 nucleotides: TGTGCCAGCAGCCCTAGGGGACAGGGGGCGAAGACCCAGTACTTC. The whole variable domain, remainder taken from reference TRBV28 and TRBJ2-5, is DVKVTQSSRYLVKRTGEKVFLECVQDMDHENMFWYRQDPGLGLRLIYFSYDVKMKEKGDIPEGYSVSREKKERFSLILESASTNQTSMYLCASSPRGQGAKTQYFGPGTRLLVL.

The table lists this clonotype with many counts. The chain uses TRBV10-3 and TRBJ2-1, with a possible D match to TRBD1 (7 bases). Trimming left V 5 bases short and J 7 bases short, with 21 bases between. The germline V gene encodes CDR1 ENHRY and CDR2 SYGVKD. The CDR3 runs 16 residues. This CDR3 is CAISSSGRQGGNEQFF. The CDR3 nucleotides read TGTGCCATCAGTTCATCGGGACGTCAGGGGGGTAATGAGCAGTTCTTC.

The gene calls are TRBV24-1 and TRBJ2-1; 7 bases line up with TRBD1. The CDR3 has 14 residues. Germline-derived CDR1 and CDR2 are KGHDR and SFDVKD. Trimming removed 7 bases from V and 4 bases from J; junction bases left unmatched: 6. Here the CDR3 reads CATSRGTAYNEQFF. As DNA, the CDR3 is TGTGCCACCAGCCGAGGGACAGCTTACAATGAGCAGTTCTTC.

This clonotype was seen repeatedly, ten times or more. This chain links TRBV9 with TRBJ1-1; D unclear. The germline V and J ends were trimmed by 4 bases and 2 bases, with 15 bases remaining between them. Per germline, CDR1 SGDLS and CDR2 YYNGEE. The CDR3 length is 15 residues. In nucleotides, the CDR3 is TGTGCCAGCAGCCCGACCCAGCATAGTAACACTGAAGCTTTCTTT. Translating it yields CASSPTQHSNTEAFF.

This clonotype showed up just a few times. V is TRBV3-1 and J is TRBJ2-5; 9 bases map to TRBD1. The CDR3 runs 18 residues. Germline V lookup: CDR1 LGHDT, CDR2 YNNKEL (reference sequence). Trimming at V came to 8 bases and at J to 5 bases, leaving 21 bases not matched to a gene. The CDR3 spells CASSPDNFRDRDRETQYF. The CDR3 coding sequence is TGTGCCAGCTCACCAGATAACTTCCGGGACAGGGATCGGGAGACCCAGTACTTC.

The sample holds many counts of this clonotype. V is TRBV10-3 and J is TRBJ2-1; possible D gene TRBD2, 6 bases. V was shortened by 10 bases and J by 0 bases, with 13 bases between the two germline ends. Germline V gives CDR1 ENHRY, CDR2 SYGVKD. There are 14 residues in the CDR3. The CDR3 nucleotides are TGTGCCAGCGCTGGGGGGAACTCCTACAATGAGCAGTTCTTC. Encoded protein: CASAGGNSYNEQFF.

Many counts were recorded for this clonotype. This rearrangement joins TRBV27 to TRBJ1-6; D is possibly TRBD1 (6 bases). V lost 1 base to trimming and J lost 5 bases, with 9 bases between them. Per germline, CDR1 MNHEY and CDR2 SMNVEV (reference sequence). This CDR3 has 15 residues. Here the CDR3 DNA reads TGTGCCAGCAGTTTATTGGCAGGGGATAATTCACCCCTCCACTTT. This sequence encodes CASSLLAGDNSPLHF.

This chain connects TRBV29-1 to TRBJ2-7; no definite D call. With 6 bases removed from V and 0 bases from J, the gap between germline ends came to 6 bases. CDR3 size: 11 residues. CDR1 and CDR2 (germline): SQVTM, ANQGSEA. The CDR3 DNA reads TGCAGCGTAAGGGTCTCCTACGAGCAGTACTTC. Residues: CSVRVSYEQYF.

This chain links TRBV15 with TRBJ2-4; D is unclear. Trimming pared 1 base from V and 0 bases from J, leaving 13 bases between. The CDR3 is 17 residues long. Per the germline V gene, CDR1 is LNHNV and CDR2 is YYDKDF (reference sequence). The CDR3 sequence: CATSRGLDPLAKNIQYF. The CDR3 coding sequence is TGTGCCACCAGCAGAGGCCTAGACCCCCTAGCCAAAAACATTCAGTACTTC.

The chain employs TRBV19 and TRBJ1-2; 9 nucleotides line up with TRBD1. This CDR3 is built from 15 residues. Per germline, CDR1 LNHDA and CDR2 SQIVND (reference sequence). J was trimmed by 4 bases and V by 6 bases; bases with no gene match: 9. Here the CDR3 DNA reads TGTGCCAGTAGGGACCGGGACAGGGTGGCCTATGGCTACACCTTC. Its translation: CASRDRDRVAYGYTF.

This clonotype appeared many times. The V and J genes are TRBV7-8 and TRBJ2-5, with 14 bases lining up with TRBD2. J lost 7 bases, V lost 4 bases, and 17 bases had no gene match. The CDR3 loop spans 19 amino acids. Germline CDR1 is SGHVS and CDR2 is FQNEAQ. CDR3 amino acids: CASSSRLAGGPVYQRTQYF. The DNA of the CDR3 is TGTGCCAGCAGCTCCCGACTAGCGGGAGGGCCGGTGTACCAGCGGACCCAGTACTTC.

Ten or more counts support this clonotype. CDR3 amino acids: CASSASGEKLFF. In DNA form, the CDR3 reads TGTGCCAGCAGCGCCTCCGGTGAAAAACTGTTTTTT. V usage is TRBV3-1 and J usage is TRBJ1-4; D ambiguous. Looked up from germline, CDR1 is LGHDT and CDR2 is YNNKEL (reference sequence). Trimming stripped 5 bases from V and 7 bases from J, with 8 bases between. The length of the CDR3 is 12 residues.

Here the CDR3 DNA reads TGTGCCTGGAGGCGTCTAGCGGGTAGGACCGGGGAGCTGTTTTTT. Translation: CAWRRLAGRTGELFF. The chain carries TRBV30 and TRBJ2-2; the match to TRBD2 covers 8 bases. Germline assignment: CDR1 GTSNPN and CDR2 SVGIG (reference sequence). The CDR3 covers 15 residues. V lost 3 bases and J lost 5; bases outside the gene matches: 8.

This clonotype came up many times. This chain uses TRBV2 with TRBJ2-3, with D uncertain. Germline CDR1 reads SNHLY; CDR2 reads FYNNEI. V lost 0 bases and J lost 2, with 12 bases in between. The CDR3 extends over 16 amino acids. The CDR3 nucleotides read TGTGCCAGCAGTGAAGCGCGGAGCCCATACACAGATACGCAGTATTTT. Its translation: CASSEARSPYTDTQYF.